This entry is about one TCR beta chain. This specimen comes from a study of blood T cell repertoires in COVID-19. The CDR3 length is 13 residues. CDR1 and CDR2 from the germline V gene are KGHSH and LQKENI. V gave up 6 bases and J gave up 1 base, with 6 bases separating them. The protocol was immunoSEQ multiplex PCR, while the TCRdb copy is restricted to in-frame clones and leaves out a portion. The sample has under 300,000 clones, roughly 87% seen once. This receptor was identified in a man aged 55 to 70 who had recovered from COVID-19. The sequencing input was peripheral blood. The gene calls are TRBV18 and TRBJ1-4; unclear D gene. The CDR3 loop reads CASSRETNEKLFF. In DNA form, the CDR3 reads TGTGCCAGCTCGCGGGAAACTAATGAAAAACTGTTTTTT.